This record covers a single T cell receptor beta chain. Its antigen is currently unknown. The entry originates in a study of Ad26.COV2.S vaccination and SARS-CoV-2 variants. General observations from the study: Participants given vaccine showed non-spike TCR breadth similar to that of placebo recipients. Substantial breadth was reported for post-vaccination spike-specific CD8+ and CD4+ T cells. Vaccinees showed greater spike-specific TCR breadth than placebo recipients.

Assay: immunoSEQ multiplex PCR; the TCRdb copy retains only in-frame clones and omits some. The sample gives 300,000 to 400,000 clones, around 92% of which show up once; 3% to 5% is in the top ten. The sequencing used peripheral blood, collected after recovery from COVID-19. This clonotype was obtained from a human donor who had recovered from COVID-19.

CDR3 coding DNA: TGTGCCAGCAGCTTAGATGCCTTCGGCAGATTAACCGACACCCAGTACTTC. Translated: CASSLDAFGRLTDTQYF. The chain uses TRBV7-2 and TRBJ2-5; D unclear. The germline V gene has CDR1 SGHTA and CDR2 FQGNSA. This CDR3 comprises 17 residues. Trimming cost V 1 base and J 8 bases, with 23 bases left between them.